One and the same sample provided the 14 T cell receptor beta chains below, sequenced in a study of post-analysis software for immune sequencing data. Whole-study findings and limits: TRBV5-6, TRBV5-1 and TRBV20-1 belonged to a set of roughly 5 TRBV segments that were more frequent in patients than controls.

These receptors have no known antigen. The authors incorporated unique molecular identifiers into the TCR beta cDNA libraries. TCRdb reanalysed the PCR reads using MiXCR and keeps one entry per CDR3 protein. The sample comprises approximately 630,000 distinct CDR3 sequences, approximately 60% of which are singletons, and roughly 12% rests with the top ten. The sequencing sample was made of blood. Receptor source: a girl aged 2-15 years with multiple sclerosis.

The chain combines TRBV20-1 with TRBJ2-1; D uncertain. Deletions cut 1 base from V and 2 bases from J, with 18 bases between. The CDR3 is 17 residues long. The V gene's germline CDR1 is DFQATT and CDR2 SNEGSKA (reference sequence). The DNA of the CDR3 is TGCAGTGCTAGAGCTCCCAGCAGCGTTAGCCCCTACAATGAGCAGTTCTTC. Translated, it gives CSARAPSSVSPYNEQFF.

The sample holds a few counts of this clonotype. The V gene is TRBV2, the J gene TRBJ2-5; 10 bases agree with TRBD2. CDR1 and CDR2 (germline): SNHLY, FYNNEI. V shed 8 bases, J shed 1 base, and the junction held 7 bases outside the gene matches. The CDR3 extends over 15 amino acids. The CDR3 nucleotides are TGTGCCAGCCACCAGCGGGAGGGGGCCCAAGAGACCCAGTACTTC. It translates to CASHQREGAQETQYF. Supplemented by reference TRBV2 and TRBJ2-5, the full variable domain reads EPEVTQTPSHQVTQMGQEVILRCVPISNHLYFYWYRQILGQKVEFLVSFYNNEISEKSEIFDDQFSVERPDGSNFTLKIRSTKLEDSAMYFCASHQREGAQETQYFGPGTRLLVL.

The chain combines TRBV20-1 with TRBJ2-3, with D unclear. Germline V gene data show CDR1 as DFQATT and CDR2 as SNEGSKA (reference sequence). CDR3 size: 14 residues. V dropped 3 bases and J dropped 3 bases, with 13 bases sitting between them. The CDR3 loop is CSASWAGFTDTQYF. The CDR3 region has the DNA TGCAGTGCTAGCTGGGCAGGATTTACAGATACGCAGTATTTT.

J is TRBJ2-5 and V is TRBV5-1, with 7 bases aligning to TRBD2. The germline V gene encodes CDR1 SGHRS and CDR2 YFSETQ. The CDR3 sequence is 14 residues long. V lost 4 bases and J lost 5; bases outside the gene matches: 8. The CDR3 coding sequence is TGCGCCAGCAGCGCGCTAGTGGGGGGGGAGACCCAGTACTTC. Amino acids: CASSALVGGETQYF.

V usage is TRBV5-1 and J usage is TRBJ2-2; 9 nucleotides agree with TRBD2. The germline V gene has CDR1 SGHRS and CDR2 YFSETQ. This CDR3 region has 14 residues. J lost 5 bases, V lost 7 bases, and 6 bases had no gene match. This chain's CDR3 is CASGELAGTGELFF. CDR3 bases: TGCGCCAGCGGCGAGCTAGCGGGGACCGGGGAGCTGTTTTTT.

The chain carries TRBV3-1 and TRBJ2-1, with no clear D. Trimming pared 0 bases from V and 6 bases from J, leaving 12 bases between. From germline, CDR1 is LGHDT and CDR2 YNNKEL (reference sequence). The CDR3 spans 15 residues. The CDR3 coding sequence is TGTGCCAGCAGCCAAGAACTACTTAGATCCAATGAGCAGTTCTTC. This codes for CASSQELLRSNEQFF.

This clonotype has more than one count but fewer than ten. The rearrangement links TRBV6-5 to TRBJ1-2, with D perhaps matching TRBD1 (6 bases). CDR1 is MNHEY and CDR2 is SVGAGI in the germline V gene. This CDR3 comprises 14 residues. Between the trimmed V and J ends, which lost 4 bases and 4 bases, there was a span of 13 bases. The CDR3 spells CASSFRQASYGYTF. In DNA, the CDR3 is TGTGCCAGCAGTTTCCGACAGGCTAGCTATGGCTACACCTTC.

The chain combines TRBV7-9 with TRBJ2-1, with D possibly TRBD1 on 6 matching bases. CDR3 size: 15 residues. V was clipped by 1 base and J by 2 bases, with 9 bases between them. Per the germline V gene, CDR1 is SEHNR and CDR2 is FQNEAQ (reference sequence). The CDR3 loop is CASSLGGQPYNEQFF. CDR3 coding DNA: TGTGCCAGCAGCTTAGGAGGACAGCCCTACAATGAGCAGTTCTTC.

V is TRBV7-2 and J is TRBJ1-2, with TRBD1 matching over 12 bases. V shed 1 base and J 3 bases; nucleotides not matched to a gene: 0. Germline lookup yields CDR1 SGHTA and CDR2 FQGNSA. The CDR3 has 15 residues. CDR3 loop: CASSLGDRGHYGYTF. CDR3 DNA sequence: TGTGCCAGCAGCTTAGGGGACAGGGGGCACTATGGCTACACCTTC.

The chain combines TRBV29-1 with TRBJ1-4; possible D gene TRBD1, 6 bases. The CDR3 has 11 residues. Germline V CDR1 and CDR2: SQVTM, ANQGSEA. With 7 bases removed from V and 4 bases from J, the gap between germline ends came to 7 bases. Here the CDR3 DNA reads TGCAGCGGACAGGATAATGAAAAACTGTTTTTT. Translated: CSGQDNEKLFF. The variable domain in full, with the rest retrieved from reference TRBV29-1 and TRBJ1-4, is SAVISQKPSRDICQRGTSLTIQCQVDSQVTMMFWYRQQPGQSLTLIATANQGSEATYESGFVIDKFPISRPNLTFSTLTVSNMSPEDSSIYLCSGQDNEKLFFGSGTQLSVL.

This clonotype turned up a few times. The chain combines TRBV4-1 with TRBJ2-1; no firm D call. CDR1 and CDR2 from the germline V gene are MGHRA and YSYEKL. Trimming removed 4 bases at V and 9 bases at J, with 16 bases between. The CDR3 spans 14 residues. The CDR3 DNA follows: TGCGCCAGCAGCCCACCCGGCGAAGCAGCTGAGCAGTTCTTC. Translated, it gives CASSPPGEAAEQFF.

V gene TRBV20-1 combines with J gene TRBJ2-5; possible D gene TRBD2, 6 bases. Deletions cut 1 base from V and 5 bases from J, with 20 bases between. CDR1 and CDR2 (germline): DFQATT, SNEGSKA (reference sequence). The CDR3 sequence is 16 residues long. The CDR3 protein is CSARVLGGGSRETQYF. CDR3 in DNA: TGCAGTGCTAGAGTCCTGGGAGGAGGCTCTCGGGAGACCCAGTACTTC.

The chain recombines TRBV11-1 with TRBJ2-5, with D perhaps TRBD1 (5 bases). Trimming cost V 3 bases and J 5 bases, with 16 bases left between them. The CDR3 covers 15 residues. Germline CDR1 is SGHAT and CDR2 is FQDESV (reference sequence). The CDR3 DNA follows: TGTGCCAGCAGCTTTGGAAGGGGCCCCGGGGAGACCCAGTACTTC. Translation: CASSFGRGPGETQYF.

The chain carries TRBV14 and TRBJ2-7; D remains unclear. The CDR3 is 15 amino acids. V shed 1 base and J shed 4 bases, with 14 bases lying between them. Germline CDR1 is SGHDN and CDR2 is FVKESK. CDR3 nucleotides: TGTGCCAGCAGCCAAGTGGCGACACGTTCGTACGAGCAGTACTTC. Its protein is CASSQVATRSYEQYF.